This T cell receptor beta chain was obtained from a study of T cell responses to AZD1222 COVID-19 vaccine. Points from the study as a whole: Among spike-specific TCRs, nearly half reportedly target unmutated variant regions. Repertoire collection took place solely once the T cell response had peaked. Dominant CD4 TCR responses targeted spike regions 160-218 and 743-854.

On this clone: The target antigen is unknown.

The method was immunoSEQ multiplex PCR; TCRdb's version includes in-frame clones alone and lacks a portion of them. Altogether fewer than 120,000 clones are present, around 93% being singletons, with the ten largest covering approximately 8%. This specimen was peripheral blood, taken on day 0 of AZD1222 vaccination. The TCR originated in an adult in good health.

CDR3 protein: CASSRLEGETQYF. CDR3 DNA sequence: TGTGCCAGCAGTCGGCTAGAGGGAGAGACCCAGTACTTC. The chain combines TRBV6-5 with TRBJ2-5; D possibly corresponds to TRBD2 (5 bases). This CDR3 spans 13 amino acids. Trimming stripped 5 bases from V and 4 bases from J, with 11 bases between. CDR1 and CDR2 from the germline V gene are MNHEY and SVGAGI.